This entry lists 10 T cell receptor beta chains sequenced from one sample in a study of CD8+ T cells in alopecia areata. Sequencing used cDNA as its template, made by extracting RNA and reverse transcribing it. Produced via immunoSEQ multiplex PCR; TCRdb's table is partial and in-frame only. The table lists over 120,000 clones, around 51% of them singletons. The material sequenced was CD4+ T cells sorted from blood, taken at week 0. The receptor set was obtained from a human donor with alopecia areata.

This clone has a handful of counts. This sequence joins TRBV27 and TRBJ1-1; D gene ambiguous. CDR1 is MNHEY and CDR2 is SMNVEV in the germline V gene (reference sequence). The length of the CDR3 is 14 residues. V shed 3 bases and J shed 1 base, with 9 bases lying between them. The CDR3 sequence: CASSLRHSNTEAFF. The CDR3 DNA reads as TGTGCCAGCAGTTTGCGACACTCGAACACTGAAGCTTTCTTT.

This clone appeared a few times. Written as DNA, the CDR3 is TGTGCCAGCTCACTCAACAACCCGAGCGAGCAGTTCTTC. Translating gives CASSLNNPSEQFF. V gene TRBV18 combines with J gene TRBJ2-1; D uncertain. The germline gives CDR1 KGHSH, CDR2 LQKENI. V gave up 4 bases and J gave up 10 bases, with 14 bases separating them. This CDR3 spans 13 amino acids. The whole variable domain, filled in from reference TRBV18 and TRBJ2-1, reads NAGVMQNPRHLVRRRGQEARLRCSPMKGHSHVYWYRQLPEEGLKFMVYLQKENIIDESGMPKERFSAEFPKEGPSILRIQQVVRGDSAAYFCASSLNNPSEQFFGPGTRLTVL.

This clone has more than one count but fewer than ten. The chain is built from TRBV4-1 and TRBJ1-2, with 9 positions matching TRBD1. CDR3 length: 18 residues. With V trimmed by 3 bases and J by 0 bases, 11 bases remained unmatched. Per the germline V gene, CDR1 is MGHRA and CDR2 is YSYEKL. The CDR3 here is CASSHLRDREASNYGYTF. The CDR3 nucleotides are TGCGCCAGCAGCCACCTCCGGGACAGGGAGGCCTCTAACTATGGCTACACCTTC.

This chain joins TRBV4-1 and TRBJ2-4, with TRBD2 identical over 9 bases. V dropped 0 bases and J dropped 6; count of bases not matched to a gene: 6. This CDR3 region has 16 residues. Germline CDR1 reads MGHRA; CDR2 reads YSYEKL. In DNA form, the CDR3 reads TGCGCCAGCAGCCAAGAAGGTAGCGGGGGCCTAAACATTCAGTACTTC. Its protein is CASSQEGSGGLNIQYF.

This chain uses TRBV15 with TRBJ2-3; D uncertain. Looked up from germline, CDR1 is LNHNV and CDR2 is YYDKDF (reference sequence). Trimming took 0 bases from V and 4 from J, leaving 2 bases between them. CDR3 length equals 12 residues. CDR3 region: CATSRESDTQYF. The CDR3 DNA reads as TGTGCCACCAGCAGAGAATCAGATACGCAGTATTTT.

The rearrangement links TRBV4-2 to TRBJ1-2; no reliable D call. This CDR3 region has 16 residues. Between the trimmed V and J ends, which lost 0 bases and 2 bases, there was a span of 13 bases. CDR1 and CDR2 from the germline V gene are LGHNA and YNFKEQ. CDR3: CASSQDLGAGNYGYTF. CDR3 in DNA: TGTGCCAGCAGCCAAGATCTCGGTGCAGGAAACTATGGCTACACCTTC.

The chain carries TRBV28 and TRBJ2-7; 7 positions match TRBD1. With 5 bases clipped from V and 3 bases from J, the junction kept 7 bases outside the gene matches. This CDR3 contains 14 residues. From germline, CDR1 is MDHEN and CDR2 SYDVKM. The CDR3 loop reads CASSPAGTDYEQYF. The CDR3 DNA is TGTGCCAGCAGTCCTGCCGGGACAGACTACGAGCAGTACTTC.

This clone has a handful of counts. This sequence joins TRBV6-5 and TRBJ1-1; D remains ambiguous. The CDR3 sequence is 11 residues long. The germline V gene has CDR1 MNHEY and CDR2 SVGAGI. The V gene lost 10 bases and the J gene lost 4 bases, with 10 bases spanning the gap. The CDR3 DNA is TGTGCCACCCAGACTATCACTGAAGCTTTCTTT. It codes for CATQTITEAFF.

The V call is TRBV10-3, the J call TRBJ2-7; 11 nucleotides match TRBD2. Germline V gives CDR1 ENHRY, CDR2 SYGVKD. The trim removed 4 bases at V and 7 bases at J, leaving 3 bases unmatched. The CDR3 runs 13 residues. This chain's CDR3 is CAISGLAGSEQYF. Written as DNA, the CDR3 is TGTGCCATCAGTGGACTAGCGGGAAGTGAGCAGTACTTC.

The chain links TRBV28 to TRBJ2-3; D is unclear. Germline V gene data show CDR1 as MDHEN and CDR2 as SYDVKM. This CDR3 contains 10 residues. Trimming removed 6 bases from V and 8 bases from J, with 6 bases in between. The CDR3 protein is CASSDITQYF. CDR3 DNA sequence: TGTGCCAGCAGCGATATTACGCAGTATTTT.